This T cell receptor beta chain was retrieved from a study of blood T cells in healthy people across ages. The germline V gene has CDR1 LGHNA and CDR2 YSLEER. V gave up 0 bases and J gave up 5 bases, with 13 bases separating them. This CDR3 is 15 amino acids long. A J-beta primer mix and a sample-barcoded 5' primer were used in a second PCR of about 7 to 12 cycles. TCRdb re-analysed the 5' RACE reads in MiXCR, keeping a single row per CDR3 protein. The data contain some 290,000 distinct CDR3 sequences, 25% to 30% of them singletons. This clonotype came up a few times. The material sequenced was blood. This sequence joins TRBV4-3 and TRBJ2-5; D remains ambiguous. The clonotype originates from a woman in her seventies in good health. The CDR3 nucleotides are TGCGCCAGCAGCCAAGATCTATTGCTGGGGGAGACCCAGTACTTC. It yields the protein CASSQDLLLGETQYF.